This T cell receptor (beta chain) was obtained from a study of shared clonotypes between healthy human individuals. General study results and limits: Although depth was large, rarefaction showed that sequencing of the sorted subsets was incomplete.

CDR1 is KGHSH and CDR2 is LQKENI in the germline V gene. This CDR3 has 16 residues. Trimming took 1 base from V and 4 from J, leaving 13 bases between them. Notes on this clone: As yet, its antigen is unknown.

Positively selected for CCR7, the CD45RO-negative cells used as naive CD8 cells excluded terminally differentiated effector memory CD45RA+ cells. The repertoire was sequenced with immunoSEQ multiplex PCR; TCRdb's copy has only in-frame clones and lacks some. The table lists about 750,000 clones, around 92% of them singletons, with 24% in the top ten. The J gene is TRBJ2-2, the V gene TRBV18, with D uncertain. The clonotype was recovered from a man younger than 45 in good health. Source material: naive CD8+ T cells sorted from blood. CDR3 DNA: TGTGCCAGCTCACCACGATGGTCTGTATCCACCGGGGAGCTGTTTTTT. Protein sequence: CASSPRWSVSTGELFF.